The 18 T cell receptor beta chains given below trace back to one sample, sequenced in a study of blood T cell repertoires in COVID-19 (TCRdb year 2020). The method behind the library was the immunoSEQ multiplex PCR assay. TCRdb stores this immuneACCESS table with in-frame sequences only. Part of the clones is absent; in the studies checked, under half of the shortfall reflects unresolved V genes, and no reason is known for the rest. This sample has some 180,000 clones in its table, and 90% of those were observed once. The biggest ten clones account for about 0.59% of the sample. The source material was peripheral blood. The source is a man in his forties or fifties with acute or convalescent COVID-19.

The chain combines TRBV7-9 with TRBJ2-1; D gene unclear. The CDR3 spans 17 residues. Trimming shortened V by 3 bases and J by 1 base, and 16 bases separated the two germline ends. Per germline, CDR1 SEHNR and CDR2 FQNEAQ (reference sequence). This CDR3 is CASSFGRRLVSYNEQFF. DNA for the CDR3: TGTGCCAGCAGCTTCGGTCGTCGGCTAGTGTCCTACAATGAGCAGTTCTTC.

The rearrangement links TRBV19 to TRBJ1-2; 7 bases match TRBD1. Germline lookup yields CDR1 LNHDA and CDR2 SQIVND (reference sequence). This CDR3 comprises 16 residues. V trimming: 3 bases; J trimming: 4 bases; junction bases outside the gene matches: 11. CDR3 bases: TGTGCCAGTAGTATCGGCCCCCAGGGGGAAATCTATGGCTACACCTTC. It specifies CASSIGPQGEIYGYTF.

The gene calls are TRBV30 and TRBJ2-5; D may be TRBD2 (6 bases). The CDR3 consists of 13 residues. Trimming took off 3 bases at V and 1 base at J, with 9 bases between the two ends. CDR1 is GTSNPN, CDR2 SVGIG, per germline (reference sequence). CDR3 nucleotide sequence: TGTGCCTGGAGAGGAGCGGGCCAAGAGACCCAGTACTTC. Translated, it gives CAWRGAGQETQYF.

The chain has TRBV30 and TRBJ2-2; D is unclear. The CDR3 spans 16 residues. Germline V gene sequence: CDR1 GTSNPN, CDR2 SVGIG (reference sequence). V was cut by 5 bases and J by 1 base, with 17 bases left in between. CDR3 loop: CAWEIVGRKNTGELFF. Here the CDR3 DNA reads TGTGCCTGGGAAATAGTGGGCAGAAAGAACACCGGGGAGCTGTTTTTT.

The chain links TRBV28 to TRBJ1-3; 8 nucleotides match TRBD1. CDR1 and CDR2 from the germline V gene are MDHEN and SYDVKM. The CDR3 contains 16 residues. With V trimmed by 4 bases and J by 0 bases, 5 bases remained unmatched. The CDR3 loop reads CASSWTGLSSGNTIYF. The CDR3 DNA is TGTGCCAGCAGTTGGACAGGGCTAAGCTCTGGAAACACCATATATTTT.

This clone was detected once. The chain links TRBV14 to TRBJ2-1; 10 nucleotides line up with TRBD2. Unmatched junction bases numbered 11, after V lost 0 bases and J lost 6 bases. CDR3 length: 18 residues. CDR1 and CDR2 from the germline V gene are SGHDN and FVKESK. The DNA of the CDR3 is TGTGCCAGCAGCCAAGATCCCTGGGCTAGCGGGAGTATCAATGAGCAGTTCTTC. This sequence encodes CASSQDPWASGSINEQFF.

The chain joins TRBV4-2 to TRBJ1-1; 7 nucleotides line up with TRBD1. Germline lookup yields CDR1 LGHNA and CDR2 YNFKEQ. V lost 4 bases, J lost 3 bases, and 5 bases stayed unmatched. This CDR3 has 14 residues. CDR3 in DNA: TGTGCCAGCAGCCCGGGACAGAGGGACACTGAAGCTTTCTTT. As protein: CASSPGQRDTEAFF.

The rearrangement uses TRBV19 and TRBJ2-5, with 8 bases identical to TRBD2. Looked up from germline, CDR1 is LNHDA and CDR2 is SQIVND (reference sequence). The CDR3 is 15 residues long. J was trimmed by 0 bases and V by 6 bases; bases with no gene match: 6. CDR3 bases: TGTGCCAGTAGGCCGACTAGCGCCAACCAAGAGACCCAGTACTTC. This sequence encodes CASRPTSANQETQYF. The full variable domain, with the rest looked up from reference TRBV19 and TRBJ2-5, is DGGITQSPKYLFRKEGQNVTLSCEQNLNHDAMYWYRQDPGQGLRLIYYSQIVNDFQKGDIAEGYSVSREKKESFPLTVTSAQKNPTAFYLCASRPTSANQETQYFGPGTRLLVL.

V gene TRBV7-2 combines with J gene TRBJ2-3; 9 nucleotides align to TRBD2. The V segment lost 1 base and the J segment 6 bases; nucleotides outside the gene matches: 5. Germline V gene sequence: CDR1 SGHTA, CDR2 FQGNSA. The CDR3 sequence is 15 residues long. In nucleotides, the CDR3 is TGTGCCAGCAGCTTAGTAGGGACTAGCTTGGATACGCAGTATTTT. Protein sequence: CASSLVGTSLDTQYF.

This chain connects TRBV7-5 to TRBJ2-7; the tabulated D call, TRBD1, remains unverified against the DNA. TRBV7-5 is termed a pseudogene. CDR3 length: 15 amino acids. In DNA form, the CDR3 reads TGTGCCAGAAGCTACAGCTGGCAGGTCTCCTACGAGCAGTACGTC. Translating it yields CARSYSWQVSYEQYV.

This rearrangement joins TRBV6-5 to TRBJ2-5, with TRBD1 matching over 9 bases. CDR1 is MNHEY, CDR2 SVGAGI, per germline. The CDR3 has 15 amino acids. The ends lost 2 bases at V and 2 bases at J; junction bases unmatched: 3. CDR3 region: CASSYTGTGQETQYF. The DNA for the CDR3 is TGTGCCAGCAGTTACACAGGGACAGGGCAAGAGACCCAGTACTTC.

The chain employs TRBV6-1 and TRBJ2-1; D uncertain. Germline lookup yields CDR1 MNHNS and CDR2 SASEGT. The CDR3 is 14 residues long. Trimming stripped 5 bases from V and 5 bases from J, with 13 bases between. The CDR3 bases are TGTGCCAGCAGTCTAGAAATGAGAGACAATGAGCAGTTCTTC. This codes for CASSLEMRDNEQFF.

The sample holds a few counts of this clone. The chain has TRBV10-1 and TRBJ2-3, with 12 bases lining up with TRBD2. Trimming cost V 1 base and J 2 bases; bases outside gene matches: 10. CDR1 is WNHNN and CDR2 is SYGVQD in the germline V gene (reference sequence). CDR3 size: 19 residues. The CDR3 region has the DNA TGCGCCAGCAGTGAGTTTTTCTCGACTAGCGGGGGTTACACAGATACGCAGTATTTT. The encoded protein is CASSEFFSTSGGYTDTQYF.

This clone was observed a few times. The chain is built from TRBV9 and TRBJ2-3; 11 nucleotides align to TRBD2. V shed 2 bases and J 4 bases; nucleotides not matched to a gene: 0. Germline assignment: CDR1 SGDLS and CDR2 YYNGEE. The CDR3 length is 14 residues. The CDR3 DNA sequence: TGTGCCAGCAGCGTTAGCGGGGGGGCAGATACGCAGTATTTT. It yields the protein CASSVSGGADTQYF. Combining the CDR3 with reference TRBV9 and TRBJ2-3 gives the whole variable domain DSGVTQTPKHLITATGQRVTLRCSPRSGDLSVYWYQQSLDQGLQFLIQYYNGEERAKGNILERFSAQQFPDLHSELNLSSLELGDSALYFCASSVSGGADTQYFGPGTRLTVL.

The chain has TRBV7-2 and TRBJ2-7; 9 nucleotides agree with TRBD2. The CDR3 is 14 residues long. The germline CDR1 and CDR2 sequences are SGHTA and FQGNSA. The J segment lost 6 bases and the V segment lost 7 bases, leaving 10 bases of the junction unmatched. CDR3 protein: CASIISGGSGEQYF. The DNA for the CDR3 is TGTGCCAGCATCATTAGCGGGGGTTCGGGCGAGCAGTACTTC.

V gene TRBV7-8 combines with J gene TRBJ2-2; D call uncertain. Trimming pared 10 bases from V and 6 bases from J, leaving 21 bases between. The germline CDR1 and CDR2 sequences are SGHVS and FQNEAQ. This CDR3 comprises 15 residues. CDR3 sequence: CATRAAYTVSGELFF. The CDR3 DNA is TGTGCCACGCGTGCGGCATATACTGTCTCCGGGGAGCTGTTTTTT.

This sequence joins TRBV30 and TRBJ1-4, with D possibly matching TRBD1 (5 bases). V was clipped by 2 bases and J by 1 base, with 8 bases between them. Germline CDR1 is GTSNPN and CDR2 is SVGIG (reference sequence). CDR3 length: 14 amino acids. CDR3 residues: CAWSLGGTNEKLFF. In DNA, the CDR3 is TGTGCCTGGAGTCTGGGGGGAACTAATGAAAAACTGTTTTTT.

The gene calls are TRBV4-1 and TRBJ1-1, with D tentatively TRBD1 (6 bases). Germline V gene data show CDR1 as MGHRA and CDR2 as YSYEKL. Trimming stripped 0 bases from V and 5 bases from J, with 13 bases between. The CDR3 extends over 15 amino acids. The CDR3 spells CASSQEKTGITEAFF. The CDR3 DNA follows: TGCGCCAGCAGCCAAGAGAAAACAGGGATAACTGAAGCTTTCTTT.